This is a list of T cell receptor beta chains from one sample in a study of blood T cell repertoires in COVID-19. Generated by immunoSEQ multiplex PCR, the TCRdb table keeps only in-frame clones and is missing some. The sample records hundreds of thousands of clones, 70% to 90% being singletons. The sample comprised peripheral blood. Receptor source: a man in his late teens or twenties with active or convalescent COVID-19. CDR3s include the opening cysteine and the closing phenylalanine or tryptophan. Fields, in order: CDR3 DNA, CDR3 protein, D gene, J gene, CDR3 length, V gene, clone size. The D gene is left open where the match is weak. The size entry is marked missing in some rows and otherwise reads once, few, many or a size class.

cdr3_nt: TGTGCCAGCAGTTCCGGGACAGCCTCCAATCAGCCCCAGCATTTT
cdr3_aa: CASSSGTASNQPQHF
d_call: TRBD1
j_call: TRBJ1-5
cdr3_length: 15
v_call: TRBV6-6
clone_size: .

cdr3_nt: TGTGCCAGCAGTCCCCCCCTCGGGGAGCTGTTTTTT
cdr3_aa: CASSPPLGELFF
d_call: .
j_call: TRBJ2-2
cdr3_length: 12
v_call: TRBV27
clone_size: .

cdr3_nt: TGTGCCAGCAGCCTCGGTTCGAACGAGCAGTACTTC
cdr3_aa: CASSLGSNEQYF
d_call: .
j_call: TRBJ2-7
cdr3_length: 12
v_call: TRBV6-2/TRBV6-3
clone_size: few

cdr3_nt: TGTGCCAGCAGGGGACAGTACGAGCAGTACTTC
cdr3_aa: CASRGQYEQYF
d_call: TRBD1
j_call: TRBJ2-7
cdr3_length: 11
v_call: TRBV6-6
clone_size: .

cdr3_nt: TGTGCCACCGCCCATAGGGGTGGGGCCAACGTCCTGACTTTC
cdr3_aa: CATAHRGGANVLTF
d_call: .
j_call: TRBJ2-6
cdr3_length: 14
v_call: TRBV24-1
clone_size: .

cdr3_nt: TGTGCCAGCTCACCACGACTCCTCACTACCTACGAGCAGTACTTC
cdr3_aa: CASSPRLLTTYEQYF
d_call: .
j_call: TRBJ2-7
cdr3_length: 15
v_call: TRBV18
clone_size: once

cdr3_nt: TGCGCCAGCAGCTTGGGACCCTCGAGCGGAACTAATGAAAAACTGTTTTTT
cdr3_aa: CASSLGPSSGTNEKLFF
d_call: .
j_call: TRBJ1-4
cdr3_length: 17
v_call: TRBV5-1
clone_size: .

cdr3_nt: TGTGCCAGCCATTACTTAGAGCATGGCTACACCTTC
cdr3_aa: CASHYLEHGYTF
d_call: .
j_call: TRBJ1-2
cdr3_length: 12
v_call: TRBV28
clone_size: few

cdr3_nt: TGTGCCAGCAGCTTTGCGGGGGTCCTTAGCTATGGCTACACCTTC
cdr3_aa: CASSFAGVLSYGYTF
d_call: .
j_call: TRBJ1-2
cdr3_length: 15
v_call: TRBV5-6
clone_size: .

cdr3_nt: TGTGCCAGCAGTTTGGGATGGGGGCAGGGGACTTCACCCCTCCACTTT
cdr3_aa: CASSLGWGQGTSPLHF
d_call: .
j_call: TRBJ1-6
cdr3_length: 16
v_call: TRBV27
clone_size: .

cdr3_nt: TGTGCCAGCAGCCAAGATCCAGAACCGATTTACAATGAGCAGTTCTTC
cdr3_aa: CASSQDPEPIYNEQFF
d_call: .
j_call: TRBJ2-1
cdr3_length: 16
v_call: TRBV3-1/TRBV3-2
clone_size: .

cdr3_nt: TGTGCCATCACCCCGGGTGGGAGAACTGAAGCTTTCTTT
cdr3_aa: CAITPGGRTEAFF
d_call: .
j_call: TRBJ1-1
cdr3_length: 13
v_call: TRBV10-3
clone_size: .

cdr3_nt: TGTGCCAGCAGTTACCGCCTGACTAGTGAGAGGACCGGGGAGCTGTTTTTT
cdr3_aa: CASSYRLTSERTGELFF
d_call: .
j_call: TRBJ2-2
cdr3_length: 17
v_call: TRBV6-2/TRBV6-3
clone_size: .

cdr3_nt: TGTGCCACCAGTGCGGCTAGCGGGGTCTACAATGAGCAGTTCTTC
cdr3_aa: CATSAASGVYNEQFF
d_call: TRBD2
j_call: TRBJ2-1
cdr3_length: 15
v_call: TRBV24-1
clone_size: .

cdr3_nt: TGTGCCAGCAGCTCCCTAGCGGGGAGTGGGAATGAGCAGTTCTTC
cdr3_aa: CASSSLAGSGNEQFF
d_call: TRBD2
j_call: TRBJ2-1
cdr3_length: 15
v_call: TRBV6-2/TRBV6-3
clone_size: once

cdr3_nt: TGTGCCAGCAGCGGACATACAGATACGCAGTATTTT
cdr3_aa: CASSGHTDTQYF
d_call: .
j_call: TRBJ2-3
cdr3_length: 12
v_call: TRBV6-2/TRBV6-3
clone_size: .

cdr3_nt: TGTGCCAGCAGCCCGGACAGGGTCCGAGAGACCCAGTACTTC
cdr3_aa: CASSPDRVRETQYF
d_call: TRBD1
j_call: TRBJ2-5
cdr3_length: 14
v_call: TRBV5-5
clone_size: .

cdr3_nt: TGTGCCAGCAGCCAAGATGGGCCAGCGGGGGGCGGTGAGCAGTTCTTC
cdr3_aa: CASSQDGPAGGGEQFF
d_call: TRBD2
j_call: TRBJ2-1
cdr3_length: 16
v_call: TRBV3-1/TRBV3-2
clone_size: .

cdr3_nt: TGTGCCAGCAGTTACTCGGTCGGGGGGGATACGCAGTATTTT
cdr3_aa: CASSYSVGGDTQYF
d_call: TRBD2
j_call: TRBJ2-3
cdr3_length: 14
v_call: TRBV6-2/TRBV6-3
clone_size: .

cdr3_nt: TGTGCCAGCAGCTTGGGACTGACTAATGAAAAACTGTTTTTT
cdr3_aa: CASSLGLTNEKLFF
d_call: .
j_call: TRBJ1-4
cdr3_length: 14
v_call: TRBV7-9
clone_size: .

cdr3_nt: TGTGCCAGTAGTATAGCGAGTCAGCCCCAGCATTTT
cdr3_aa: CASSIASQPQHF
d_call: .
j_call: TRBJ1-5
cdr3_length: 12
v_call: TRBV19
clone_size: once

cdr3_nt: TGTGCCTGGAGCATTGGGACACCTACTTACTATGGCTACACCTTC
cdr3_aa: CAWSIGTPTYYGYTF
d_call: .
j_call: TRBJ1-2
cdr3_length: 15
v_call: TRBV30
clone_size: .

cdr3_nt: TGTGCCAGCAGTTACTCGGCCAGCTCCTACGAGCAGTACTTC
cdr3_aa: CASSYSASSYEQYF
d_call: .
j_call: TRBJ2-7
cdr3_length: 14
v_call: TRBV6-5
clone_size: .

cdr3_nt: TGTGCCAGCCCGGACAGAGTCAACTCTGGGGCCAACGTCCTGACTTTC
cdr3_aa: CASPDRVNSGANVLTF
d_call: .
j_call: TRBJ2-6
cdr3_length: 16
v_call: TRBV14
clone_size: .

cdr3_nt: TGTGCCAGCAGCTTGGCACGGACAGGTCGGATAGATACGCAGTATTTT
cdr3_aa: CASSLARTGRIDTQYF
d_call: TRBD1
j_call: TRBJ2-3
cdr3_length: 16
v_call: TRBV11-1
clone_size: .

cdr3_nt: TGTGCCACCCTGGGACAAATCTACGAGCAGTACTTC
cdr3_aa: CATLGQIYEQYF
d_call: .
j_call: TRBJ2-7
cdr3_length: 12
v_call: TRBV28
clone_size: .

cdr3_nt: TGTGCCAGCAGTTACCTAAAAGCGGGAGGGCCGAAATACAATGAGCAGTTCTTC
cdr3_aa: CASSYLKAGGPKYNEQFF
d_call: TRBD2
j_call: TRBJ2-1
cdr3_length: 18
v_call: TRBV6-2/TRBV6-3
clone_size: .

cdr3_nt: TGTGCCAGCAGCTTCTACGCCGGGACTAGCGGTTACGAGCAGTACTTC
cdr3_aa: CASSFYAGTSGYEQYF
d_call: TRBD2
j_call: TRBJ2-7
cdr3_length: 16
v_call: TRBV7-8
clone_size: once

cdr3_nt: TGTGCCAGCAGCTTAGTTCGCGGAGTCACCGGGGAGCTGTTTTTT
cdr3_aa: CASSLVRGVTGELFF
d_call: .
j_call: TRBJ2-2
cdr3_length: 15
v_call: TRBV11-2
clone_size: .

cdr3_nt: TGTGCCAGCAGCTTAGTGACAGGGCAAGAGACCCAGTACTTC
cdr3_aa: CASSLVTGQETQYF
d_call: TRBD1
j_call: TRBJ2-5
cdr3_length: 14
v_call: TRBV11-2
clone_size: .

cdr3_nt: TGCGCCAGCAGCCCAGACAGCGGAAACACCATATATTTT
cdr3_aa: CASSPDSGNTIYF
d_call: .
j_call: TRBJ1-3
cdr3_length: 13
v_call: TRBV5-1
clone_size: .

cdr3_nt: TGTGCCAGCAGCCCCCTTGCAGGGAAAAGGGACTACGAGCAGTACTTC
cdr3_aa: CASSPLAGKRDYEQYF
d_call: .
j_call: TRBJ2-7
cdr3_length: 16
v_call: TRBV3-1/TRBV3-2
clone_size: .

cdr3_nt: TGTGCCAGCACCTTAGACAGGGTGATCATATATTTT
cdr3_aa: CASTLDRVIIYF
d_call: TRBD1
j_call: TRBJ1-3
cdr3_length: 12
v_call: TRBV28
clone_size: .

cdr3_nt: TGTGCCAGCAGCTTCAGCTTAGGGCAGGGGCTATCCTACGAGCAGTACTTC
cdr3_aa: CASSFSLGQGLSYEQYF
d_call: .
j_call: TRBJ2-7
cdr3_length: 17
v_call: TRBV5-5
clone_size: .

cdr3_nt: TGTGCCAGCAGCCCCTCGGCCGGGACACACAGCACAGATACGCAGTATTTT
cdr3_aa: CASSPSAGTHSTDTQYF
d_call: .
j_call: TRBJ2-3
cdr3_length: 17
v_call: TRBV11-3
clone_size: .

cdr3_nt: TGTGCCACCGCCGTGGACAGGGGGCCTGGCTACACCTTC
cdr3_aa: CATAVDRGPGYTF
d_call: TRBD1
j_call: TRBJ1-2
cdr3_length: 13
v_call: TRBV10-3
clone_size: .

cdr3_nt: TGCGCCAGCAGTGACCTCGTTGGGGCGGCCGGGGAGCTGTTTTTT
cdr3_aa: CASSDLVGAAGELFF
d_call: .
j_call: TRBJ2-2
cdr3_length: 15
v_call: TRBV10-2
clone_size: .

cdr3_nt: TGTGCCAGCAGTTACGTCCAGGGAAACACTGAAGCTTTCTTT
cdr3_aa: CASSYVQGNTEAFF
d_call: .
j_call: TRBJ1-1
cdr3_length: 14
v_call: TRBV6-6
clone_size: .

cdr3_nt: TGCGCCAGCAGCCAGGGCAGGGGAAGCCACGAGCAGTACTTC
cdr3_aa: CASSQGRGSHEQYF
d_call: .
j_call: TRBJ2-7
cdr3_length: 14
v_call: TRBV4-1
clone_size: .

cdr3_nt: TGTGCCAGTAGTGACCTGACAGGGGGCGGTGAAAAACTGTTTTTT
cdr3_aa: CASSDLTGGGEKLFF
d_call: TRBD1
j_call: TRBJ1-4
cdr3_length: 15
v_call: TRBV19
clone_size: .

cdr3_nt: TGTGCCAGTAGTATCACGGACAGGGTACCTAGCAATCAGCCCCAGCATTTT
cdr3_aa: CASSITDRVPSNQPQHF
d_call: TRBD1
j_call: TRBJ1-5
cdr3_length: 17
v_call: TRBV19
clone_size: .

cdr3_nt: TGTGCCACCAGTGATTCGAGACAGGGGGCAGGAGAGCAGTTCTTC
cdr3_aa: CATSDSRQGAGEQFF
d_call: TRBD1
j_call: TRBJ2-1
cdr3_length: 15
v_call: TRBV24-1
clone_size: .

cdr3_nt: TGTGCCAGCAGCGGACAGGGGCGCTCCTACAATGAGCAGTTCTTC
cdr3_aa: CASSGQGRSYNEQFF
d_call: TRBD1
j_call: TRBJ2-1
cdr3_length: 15
v_call: TRBV7-2
clone_size: .

cdr3_nt: TGTGCCAGCAGCTTCGGGACTTCCTCCTACAATGAGCAGTTCTTC
cdr3_aa: CASSFGTSSYNEQFF
d_call: .
j_call: TRBJ2-1
cdr3_length: 15
v_call: TRBV11-1
clone_size: .

cdr3_nt: TGTGCCAGCAGCACTATTAACACTGAAGCTTTCTTT
cdr3_aa: CASSTINTEAFF
d_call: .
j_call: TRBJ1-1
cdr3_length: 12
v_call: TRBV2
clone_size: few

cdr3_nt: TGTGCCAGTAGTATACCCCCAGGAAACACCATATATTTT
cdr3_aa: CASSIPPGNTIYF
d_call: .
j_call: TRBJ1-3
cdr3_length: 13
v_call: TRBV19
clone_size: .

cdr3_nt: TGTGCCATCAGTGCCCGGACAGGGGGCGCACAGGAGACCCAGTACTTC
cdr3_aa: CAISARTGGAQETQYF
d_call: TRBD1
j_call: TRBJ2-5
cdr3_length: 16
v_call: TRBV10-3
clone_size: .

cdr3_nt: TGTGCCAGCAGCCAAAGGGGGCTCGGGTACGAGCAGTACTTC
cdr3_aa: CASSQRGLGYEQYF
d_call: TRBD1
j_call: TRBJ2-7
cdr3_length: 14
v_call: TRBV3-1/TRBV3-2
clone_size: .

cdr3_nt: TGTGCCAGCAGTTACTCCCCTAGAGAACAGCAGTACTTC
cdr3_aa: CASSYSPREQQYF
d_call: .
j_call: TRBJ2-7
cdr3_length: 13
v_call: TRBV6-2/TRBV6-3
clone_size: .

cdr3_nt: TGTGCCAGCAGCGTTGGGGGCAGTGAGACCCAGTACTTC
cdr3_aa: CASSVGGSETQYF
d_call: .
j_call: TRBJ2-5
cdr3_length: 13
v_call: TRBV9
clone_size: .

cdr3_nt: TGTGCCAGCAGCTTCGGTCCACCTAGCACAGATACGCAGTATTTT
cdr3_aa: CASSFGPPSTDTQYF
d_call: .
j_call: TRBJ2-3
cdr3_length: 15
v_call: TRBV5-4
clone_size: .